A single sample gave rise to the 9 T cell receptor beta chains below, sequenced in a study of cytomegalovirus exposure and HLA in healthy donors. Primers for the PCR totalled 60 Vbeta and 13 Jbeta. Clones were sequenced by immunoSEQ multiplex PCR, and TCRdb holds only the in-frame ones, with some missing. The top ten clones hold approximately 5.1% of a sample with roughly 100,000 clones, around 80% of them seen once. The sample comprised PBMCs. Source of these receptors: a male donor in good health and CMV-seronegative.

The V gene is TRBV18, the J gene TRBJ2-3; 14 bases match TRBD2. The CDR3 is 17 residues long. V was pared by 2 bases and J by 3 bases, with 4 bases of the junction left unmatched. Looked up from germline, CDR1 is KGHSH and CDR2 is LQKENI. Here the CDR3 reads CASSPTGTSGSTDTQYF. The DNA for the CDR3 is TGTGCCAGCTCACCAACCGGGACTAGCGGGAGTACAGATACGCAGTATTTT.

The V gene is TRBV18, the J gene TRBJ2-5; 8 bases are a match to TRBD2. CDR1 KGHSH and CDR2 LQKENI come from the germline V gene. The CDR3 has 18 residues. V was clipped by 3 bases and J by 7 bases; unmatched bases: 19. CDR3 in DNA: TGTGCCAGCTCACCGAGCTGGGACTTTTCAGCGGGAGCGGTGACCCAGTACTTC. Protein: CASSPSWDFSAGAVTQYF.

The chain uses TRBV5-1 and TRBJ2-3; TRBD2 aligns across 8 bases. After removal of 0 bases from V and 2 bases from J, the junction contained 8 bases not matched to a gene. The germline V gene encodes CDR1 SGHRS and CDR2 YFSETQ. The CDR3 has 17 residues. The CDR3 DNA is TGCGCCAGCAGCTTGGATTCGCTAGCGGGCTACACAGATACGCAGTATTTT. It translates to CASSLDSLAGYTDTQYF. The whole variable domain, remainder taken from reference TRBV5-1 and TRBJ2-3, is KAGVTQTPRYLIKTRGQQVTLSCSPISGHRSVSWYQQTPGQGLQFLFEYFSETQRNKGNFPGRFSGRQFSNSRSEMNVSTLELGDSALYLCASSLDSLAGYTDTQYFGPGTRLTVL.

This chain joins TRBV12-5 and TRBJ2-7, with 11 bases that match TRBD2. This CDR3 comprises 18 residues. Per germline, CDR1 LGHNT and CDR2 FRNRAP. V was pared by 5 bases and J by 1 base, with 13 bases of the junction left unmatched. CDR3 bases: TGTGCTAGTGGTAGCCCTAGCGGGGGGTCGGGACGTTCCTACGAGCAGTACTTC. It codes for CASGSPSGGSGRSYEQYF. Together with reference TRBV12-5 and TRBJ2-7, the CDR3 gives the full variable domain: DARVTQTPRHKVTEMGQEVTMRCQPILGHNTVFWYRQTMMQGLELLAYFRNRAPLDDSGMPKDRFSAEMPDATLATLKIQPSEPRDSAVYFCASGSPSGGSGRSYEQYFGPGTRLTVT.

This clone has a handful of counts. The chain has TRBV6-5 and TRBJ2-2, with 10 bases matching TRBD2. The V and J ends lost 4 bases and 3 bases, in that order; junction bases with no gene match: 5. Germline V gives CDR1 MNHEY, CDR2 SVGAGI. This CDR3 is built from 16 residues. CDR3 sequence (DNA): TGTGCCAGCAGTTCTCCTAGCGGGAGAGACACCGGGGAGCTGTTTTTT. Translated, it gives CASSSPSGRDTGELFF.

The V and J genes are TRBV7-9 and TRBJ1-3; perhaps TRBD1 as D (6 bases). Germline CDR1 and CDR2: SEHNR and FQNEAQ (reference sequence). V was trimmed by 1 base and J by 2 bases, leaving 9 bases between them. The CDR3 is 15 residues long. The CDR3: CASSLGQAAGNTIYF. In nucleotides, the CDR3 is TGTGCCAGCAGCTTAGGACAGGCTGCTGGAAACACCATATATTTT.

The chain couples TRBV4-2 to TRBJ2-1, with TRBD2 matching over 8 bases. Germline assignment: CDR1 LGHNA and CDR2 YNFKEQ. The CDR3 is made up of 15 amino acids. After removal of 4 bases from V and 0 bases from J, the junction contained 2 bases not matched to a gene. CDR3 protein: CASSPSGSSYNEQFF. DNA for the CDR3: TGTGCCAGCAGCCCCAGCGGGAGCTCCTACAATGAGCAGTTCTTC.

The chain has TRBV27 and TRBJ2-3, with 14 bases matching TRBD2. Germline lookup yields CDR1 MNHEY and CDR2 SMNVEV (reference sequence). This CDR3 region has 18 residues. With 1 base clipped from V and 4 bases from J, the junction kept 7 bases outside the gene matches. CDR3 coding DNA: TGTGCCAGCAGTTTATTGGGGACTAGCGGGAGTATTGCAGATACGCAGTATTTT. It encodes CASSLLGTSGSIADTQYF.

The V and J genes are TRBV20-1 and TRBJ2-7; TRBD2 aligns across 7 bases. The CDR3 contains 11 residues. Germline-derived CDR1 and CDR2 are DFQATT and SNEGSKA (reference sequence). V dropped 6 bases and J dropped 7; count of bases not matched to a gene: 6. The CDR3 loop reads CSARTRREQYF. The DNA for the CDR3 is TGCAGTGCCAGGACTAGAAGGGAGCAGTACTTC.